The 21 T cell receptor beta chains below come from one sample, sequenced in a study of blood T cell repertoires in COVID-19. Clones were read by immunoSEQ multiplex PCR, and TCRdb kept only the in-frame ones, dropping some. The sample yields under 400,000 clones, roughly nine tenths seen once. The sample was peripheral blood. The receptors come from a woman in her fifties or sixties with COVID-19, enrolled during active disease.

The CDR3 loop reads CASSLVGGTDTQYF. The CDR3 nucleotides read TGTGCCAGCAGCTTAGTCGGGGGCACAGATACGCAGTATTTT. The chain employs TRBV7-9 and TRBJ2-3; TRBD2 is a possible D gene (5 bases). Germline V gene data show CDR1 as SEHNR and CDR2 as FQNEAQ (reference sequence). The CDR3 has 14 residues. V gave up 1 base and J gave up 1 base, with 6 bases separating them.

CDR3 sequence reads: CASSPDPGANQPQHF. DNA of the CDR3: TGCGCCAGCAGCCCGGATCCAGGGGCCAATCAGCCCCAGCATTTT. The chain employs TRBV5-1 and TRBJ1-5; tentatively, D is TRBD1 (6 bases). Per the germline V gene, CDR1 is SGHRS and CDR2 is YFSETQ. Trimming took off 4 bases at V and 3 bases at J, with 14 bases between the two ends. The CDR3 runs 15 residues.

CDR3 sequence reads: CASSAGRSNQPQHF. CDR3 bases: TGTGCCAGCAGCGCAGGGAGGTCCAATCAGCCCCAGCATTTT. The V and J genes are TRBV5-4 and TRBJ1-5; D might be TRBD1 (5 bases). Germline V gene sequence: CDR1 SGHNT, CDR2 YYREEE (reference sequence). The ends were cut back, 4 bases at V and 3 bases at J, with 11 bases in the middle. The CDR3 runs 14 residues.

In its sample, this clone was seen once. J is TRBJ1-6 and V is TRBV5-1; 7 bases map to TRBD1. The germline CDR1 and CDR2 sequences are SGHRS and YFSETQ. J gave up 9 bases and V 0 bases, and 9 bases lay outside the gene matches. The CDR3 sequence is 16 residues long. The CDR3 DNA reads TGCGCCAGCAGCTTGGAGGTCGGGACAGAGGGTTCACCCCTCCACTTT. As protein: CASSLEVGTEGSPLHF.

The rearrangement joins TRBV27 to TRBJ2-3, with D tentatively TRBD1 (5 bases). In germline, CDR1 is MNHEY, CDR2 SMNVEV (reference sequence). Trimming took 2 bases from V and 3 from J, leaving 12 bases between them. This CDR3 is 15 amino acids long. The CDR3 bases are TGTGCCAGCAGTTTAACCAGGGTGGTTACAGATACGCAGTATTTT. As protein: CASSLTRVVTDTQYF.

The V gene is TRBV5-5, the J gene TRBJ2-7; the match to TRBD2 covers 7 bases. The germline V gene encodes CDR1 SGHKS and CDR2 YYEKEE (reference sequence). The CDR3 spans 11 residues. V was clipped by 7 bases and J by 2 bases; unmatched bases: 0. CDR3 residues: CASGTTYEQYF. The DNA for the CDR3 is TGTGCCAGCGGGACTACCTACGAGCAGTACTTC.

V is TRBV6-4 and J is TRBJ1-3; possible D gene TRBD1, 6 bases. Per germline, CDR1 MRHNA and CDR2 SNTAGT. Deletions cut 5 bases from V and 0 bases from J, with 11 bases between. This CDR3 region has 15 residues. CDR3 bases: TGTGCCAGCAGTCCGGTAGGGGGCTCTGGAAACACCATATATTTT. This sequence encodes CASSPVGGSGNTIYF.

The J gene is TRBJ1-2, the V gene TRBV28; D is unclear. Looked up from germline, CDR1 is MDHEN and CDR2 is SYDVKM. V gave up 6 bases and J gave up 8 bases, with 10 bases separating them. The CDR3 is 11 amino acids. CDR3 amino acids: CASRTNQGYTF. CDR3 sequence (DNA): TGTGCCAGCAGAACTAATCAGGGCTACACCTTC.

This clone was seen a handful of times. This chain uses TRBV11-3 with TRBJ2-1; unclear D gene. V was clipped by 1 base and J by 4 bases, with 5 bases between them. Germline values: CDR1 SGHNT, CDR2 YENEEA. The CDR3 is 13 residues long. This chain's CDR3 is CASSLGQYNEQFF. CDR3 in DNA: TGTGCCAGCAGCTTAGGGCAATACAATGAGCAGTTCTTC.

This chain links TRBV27 with TRBJ1-3; 10 nucleotides align to TRBD1. The CDR3 has 15 amino acids. The ends lost 6 bases at V and 7 bases at J; junction bases unmatched: 9. The germline gives CDR1 MNHEY, CDR2 SMNVEV (reference sequence). CDR3 DNA: TGTGCCAGCAGAGCCTCCGGGACAGGGGCGAACACCATATATTTT. Translation: CASRASGTGANTIYF.

The rearrangement joins TRBV19 to TRBJ1-1; TRBD1 aligns across 9 bases. The CDR3 is 15 amino acids. Losses at the gene ends were 8 bases for V and 1 base for J; bases not matched to a gene: 8. Germline CDR1 LNHDA, CDR2 SQIVND (reference sequence). The CDR3 nucleotides are TGTGCCAGTCGACCACAGGGGGCCCCGAACACTGAAGCTTTCTTT. It specifies CASRPQGAPNTEAFF.

This clone was observed a handful of times. The V gene is TRBV10-3, the J gene TRBJ1-2; 8 positions agree with TRBD1. The CDR3 runs to 16 residues. V lost 3 bases, J lost 1 base, and 7 bases stayed unmatched. Germline-derived CDR1 and CDR2 are ENHRY and SYGVKD. CDR3 DNA: TGTGCCATCAGTGATGGGACAGGAGGGGTTAACTATGGCTACACCTTC. As protein: CAISDGTGGVNYGYTF.

The chain joins TRBV18 to TRBJ2-2, with D perhaps matching TRBD2 (6 bases). CDR3 length equals 16 residues. Trimming removed 0 bases from V and 1 base from J, with 9 bases in between. The V gene's germline CDR1 is KGHSH and CDR2 LQKENI. CDR3 sequence reads: CASSPPGGLNTGELFF. The CDR3 nucleotides read TGTGCCAGCTCACCACCTGGGGGACTGAACACCGGGGAGCTGTTTTTT.

This clone was recorded only once. This CDR3 is also generated by other DNA sequences in the sample. The V and J genes are TRBV7-9 and TRBJ2-2; 7 bases align to TRBD1. The CDR3 covers 15 residues. V dropped 1 base and J dropped 1; count of bases not matched to a gene: 0. CDR1 and CDR2 from the germline V gene are SEHNR and FQNEAQ (reference sequence). As DNA, the CDR3 is TGTGCCAGCAGCTTAGGGACAGGGAACACCGGGGAGCTGTTTTTT. Protein: CASSLGTGNTGELFF.

The J gene is TRBJ2-6, the V gene TRBV5-1; 10 bases align to TRBD1. Germline-derived CDR1 and CDR2 are SGHRS and YFSETQ. This CDR3 is 18 amino acids long. V lost 1 base to trimming and J lost 2 bases; unmatched junction nucleotides: 6. As DNA, the CDR3 is TGCGCCAGCAGCTTGAGTGGGACAGGGGCTGCTGGGGCCAACGTCCTGACTTTC. Translated: CASSLSGTGAAGANVLTF.

V gene TRBV2 combines with J gene TRBJ2-7, with 8 bases lining up with TRBD1. In germline, CDR1 is SNHLY, CDR2 FYNNEI. Trimming took 7 bases from V and 5 from J; bases not matched to a gene: 7. The length of the CDR3 is 13 residues. Written as DNA, the CDR3 is TGTGCCAGCAAAGTCGGACAGGGAGACGAGCAGTACTTC. This sequence encodes CASKVGQGDEQYF.

J is TRBJ2-3 and V is TRBV7-3; 10 nucleotides align to TRBD2. This CDR3 is built from 16 residues. Trimming at V came to 1 base and at J to 5 bases, leaving 6 bases not matched to a gene. CDR1 SGHTA and CDR2 FQGTGA come from the germline V gene. CDR3 DNA sequence: TGTGCCAGCAGCTTAAGGAGCGGGGGGGCTGGAGATACGCAGTATTTT. Protein product: CASSLRSGGAGDTQYF. The variable domain in full, with the rest retrieved from reference TRBV7-3 and TRBJ2-3, is GAGVSQTPSNKVTEKGKYVELRCDPISGHTALYWYRQSLGQGPEFLIYFQGTGAADDSGLPNDRFFAVRPEGSVSTLKIQRTERGDSAVYLCASSLRSGGAGDTQYFGPGTRLTVL.

The chain joins TRBV6-5 to TRBJ1-2, with D perhaps TRBD1 (6 bases). The V gene's germline CDR1 is MNHEY and CDR2 SVGAGI. There are 13 residues in the CDR3. V gave up 6 bases and J gave up 3 bases, with 11 bases separating them. This CDR3 reads CASSPGQYYGYTF. The CDR3 nucleotides read TGTGCCAGCAGCCCAGGACAGTACTATGGCTACACCTTC.

The chain links TRBV4-1 to TRBJ2-2; weak D call: TRBD1 (6 bases). Between the trimmed V and J ends, which lost 4 bases and 1 base, there was a span of 16 bases. CDR3 length: 17 amino acids. CDR1 is MGHRA and CDR2 is YSYEKL in the germline V gene. This chain's CDR3 is CASSPPRQGRNTGELFF. The CDR3 region has the DNA TGCGCCAGCAGCCCCCCACGGCAGGGGAGGAACACCGGGGAGCTGTTTTTT.

The chain employs TRBV4-1 and TRBJ2-1; D is undetermined. The ends were cut back, 1 base at V and 4 bases at J, with 8 bases in the middle. CDR3 length equals 14 residues. Germline values: CDR1 MGHRA, CDR2 YSYEKL. CDR3 bases: TGCGCCAGCAGCCAAGTATACCAGTACAATGAGCAGTTCTTC. This gives the protein CASSQVYQYNEQFF.

The chain recombines TRBV14 with TRBJ1-3; D remains unclear. V lost 4 bases to trimming and J lost 0 bases, with 10 bases between them. CDR3 length: 15 amino acids. CDR1 SGHDN and CDR2 FVKESK come from the germline V gene. CDR3 region: CASSPQTYSGNTIYF. In nucleotides, the CDR3 is TGTGCCAGCAGCCCCCAGACATACTCTGGAAACACCATATATTTT.